The present T cell receptor beta chain was sequenced within a study of shared clonotypes between healthy human individuals. Study-wide points: Among non-shared clonotypes, generation probabilities were lower than among those shared by all four donors. When naive CD4 clonotypes were compared across a handful of donors, 4% to 6.5% were shared.

Naive CD4+ cells were CD45RA-selected; the remaining cells were memory. In the case of this clone: The antigen remains unidentified.

Profiling relied on immunoSEQ multiplex PCR, and the TCRdb table lists in-frame clones only, not all of them. The repertoire holds more than 2 million clones, with 90% to 95% as singletons. V lost 4 bases and J 7 bases, leaving 20 bases between the germline ends. Germline loops: CDR1 MNHNS, CDR2 SASEGT. CDR3 size: 15 residues. The specimen was naive CD4+ T cells sorted from blood. Subset noted: CD45RA+ positively selected. This TCR was sampled from a man younger than 35 in good health. The rearrangement joins TRBV6-1 to TRBJ2-7, with D possibly being TRBD1 or TRBD2 (5 bases each). The CDR3 reads CASSARAIPWGEQYF. The CDR3 DNA follows: TGTGCCAGCAGTGCTCGGGCCATCCCCTGGGGGGAGCAGTACTTC.